A single T cell receptor beta chain is shown here with its context. As processed by the authors: Cell counts per sample came from amplifying reference gene primers. Profiling relied on immunoSEQ multiplex PCR, and the TCRdb table lists in-frame clones only, not all of them. V, J and clone size were drawn from that table, and D and trimming were deduced from the DNA. The repertoire holds about 100,000 clones, with 85% as singletons. This sample was included in a study of blood T cell repertoires in COVID-19. After removal of 6 bases from V and 0 bases from J, the junction contained 4 bases not matched to a gene. The germline V gene encodes CDR1 ENHRY and CDR2 SYGVKD. The CDR3 is 14 amino acids.

The sample comprised peripheral blood. This sequence originates from a woman in her sixties or seventies with active or convalescent COVID-19. The chain combines TRBV10-3 with TRBJ1-2; 7 nucleotides align to TRBD1. CDR3 nucleotide sequence: TGTGCCATCAGCGACAGGGTAGCTAACTATGGCTACACCTTC. It yields the protein CAISDRVANYGYTF.